Presented here are 2 T cell receptor beta chains from one specimen sequenced in a study of tumor and adjacent non-tumor tissue in lung cancer. No cell sorting was done before RNA was extracted from the tissue. TCRbeta libraries were built with three rounds of nested PCR, modified from ARM-PCR. Each CDR3 protein is one row after TCRdb ran MiXCR on the multiplex PCR reads. The data hold 65,000 to 90,000 distinct CDR3 sequences, with roughly 80% observed a single time. Sequences were obtained from lung tumor tissue. Receptors originate from a woman aged 50 to 65 with non-small cell lung cancer.

As for this clonotype: The junction departs from the called germline gene at one end, perhaps through a read error. This sequence joins TRBV7-8 and TRBJ2-6; D gene unclear. The CDR3 has 16 amino acids. Germline lookup yields CDR1 SGHVS and CDR2 FQNEAQ. This chain's CDR3 is CVSSRGFHSGANVLTF. The DNA of the CDR3 is TGTGTCAGCAGCCGAGGATTCCACTCTGGGGCCAACGTCCTGACTTTC.

This clonotype was seen repeatedly, ten times or more. The conserved phenylalanine or tryptophan is not found at the CDR3 terminus, so this likely reflects a read error. The rearrangement uses TRBV11-2 and TRBJ2-2; 12 bases line up with TRBD2. The CDR3 runs to 16 residues. Losses at the gene ends were 5 bases for V and 3 bases for J; bases not matched to a gene: 4. The V gene's germline CDR1 is SGHAT and CDR2 FQNNGV. In DNA, the CDR3 is TGTGCCAGCAGCCCTAGCGGGAGGGCCCACACCGGGGAGCTGTTTCTT. Its protein product is CASSPSGRAHTGELFL.